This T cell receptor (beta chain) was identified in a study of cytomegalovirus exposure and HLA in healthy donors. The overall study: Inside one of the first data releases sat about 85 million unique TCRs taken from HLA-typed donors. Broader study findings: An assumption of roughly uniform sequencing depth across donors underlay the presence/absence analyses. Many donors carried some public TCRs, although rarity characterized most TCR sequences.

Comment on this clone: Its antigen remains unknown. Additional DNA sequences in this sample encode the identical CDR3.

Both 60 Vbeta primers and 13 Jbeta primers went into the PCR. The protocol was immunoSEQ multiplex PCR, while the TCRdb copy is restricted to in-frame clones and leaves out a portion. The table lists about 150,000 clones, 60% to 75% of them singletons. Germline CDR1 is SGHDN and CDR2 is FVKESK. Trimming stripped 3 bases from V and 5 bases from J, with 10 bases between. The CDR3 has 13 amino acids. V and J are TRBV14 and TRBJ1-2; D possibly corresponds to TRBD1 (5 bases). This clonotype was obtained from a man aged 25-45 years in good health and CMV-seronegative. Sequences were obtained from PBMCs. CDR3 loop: CASSQGRGYGYTF. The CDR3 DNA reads TGTGCCAGCAGCCAGGGGCGGGGTTATGGCTACACCTTC.